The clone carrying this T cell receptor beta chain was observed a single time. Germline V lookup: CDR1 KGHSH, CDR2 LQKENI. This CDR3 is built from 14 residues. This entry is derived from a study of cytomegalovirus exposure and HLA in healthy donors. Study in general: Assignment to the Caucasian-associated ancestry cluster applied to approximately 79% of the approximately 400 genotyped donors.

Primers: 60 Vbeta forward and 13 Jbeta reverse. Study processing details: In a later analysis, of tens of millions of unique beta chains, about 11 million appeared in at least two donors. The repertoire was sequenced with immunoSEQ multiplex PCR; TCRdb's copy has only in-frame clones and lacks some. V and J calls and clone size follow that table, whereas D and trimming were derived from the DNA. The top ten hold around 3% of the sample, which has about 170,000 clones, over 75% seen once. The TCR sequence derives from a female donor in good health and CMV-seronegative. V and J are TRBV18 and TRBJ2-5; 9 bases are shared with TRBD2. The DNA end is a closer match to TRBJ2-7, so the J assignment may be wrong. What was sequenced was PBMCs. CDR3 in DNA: TGTGCCAGCTCACCACTAGCGGGAGATAGCGAGCAGTACTTC. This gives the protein CASSPLAGDSEQYF.